This TCR beta chain was documented in a study of regulatory T cells in long-lasting Graves disease (dated by TCRdb to the early 2020s). General notes on the study: Patients with newly diagnosed Graves' disease had been on antithyroid drugs for under 3 months. Patients with persistent Graves' disease were compared with patients with newly diagnosed Graves' disease using TCR sequencing and RNA sequencing of peripheral blood. The study was registered as a clinical trial and conducted in China. A total of some 35 samples underwent TCR sequencing, from about 13 patients with persistent Graves' disease and approximately 20 patients with newly diagnosed Graves' disease. Study-level results and caveats: As a limitation, the authors acknowledged that the small sample size may reduce accuracy. More public clonotypes were shared among persistent patients (2,741) than among newly diagnosed patients (966). The study examined only peripheral blood because the primary lesion, thyroid tissue, could not be accessed. Only the TCR beta chain was sequenced and analyzed. Persistent Graves' disease patients showed lower TCR Shannon entropy and fewer highly expanded clones than newly diagnosed patients, suggesting clonal expansion. Preferential use of TRBV28, TRBJ1-2 and TRBJ2-5 was observed in persistent disease, whereas TRBV20-1 and TRBJ2-1 were favored in newly diagnosed disease.

Library construction relied on multiplex PCR. Sequenced using an Illumina HiSeq 4000. CDR3 regions were amplified by Arm-PCR with iRepertoire HTBI primers to construct TCR beta libraries. Before sequencing, the PCR products went through gel purification. The study's own analysis went as follows. Gene usage analysis of CDR3 amino acid clonotypes used the 60 to 75 TRBV and 14 to 15 TRBJ segments found across samples. COPE and FqMerger were used to merge filtered high-quality paired reads into contigs. Contigs were aligned with BLAST to IMGT TRBV, TRBD and TRBJ reference genes, and CDR3 was defined per IMGT. Any clonotype with a frequency above 0.1% was classified as a highly expanded clone. Shannon entropy served as the measure of repertoire diversity, while the Gini coefficient captured V-J evenness. A clonotype found in more than one individual was treated as public. TCRdb cleaned the public reads at Q25 with fastp, built clones with MiXCR and kept in-frame beta chains. Each CDR3 protein gets just one entry, which takes the most common genes and DNA from the rows behind it. TCRdb's processing, not the authors' own work, is the source of the V and J calls. The sample table records about 440,000 distinct CDR3 sequences; about a sixth of these occur just once. Roughly 23% of the sample comes from the top ten.

The germline V end is reduced by 2 bases and the J end by 0 bases; junction bases left unmatched: 4. According to the germline V gene, CDR1 reads SGDLS and CDR2 reads YYNGEE. The CDR3 contains 15 residues, cysteine and phenylalanine counted. Only CDR3 DNA is held: 45 bases, read in frame from base 1. This clonotype appeared a few times. The specificity of this receptor is unknown. No qualities accompany the bases; no much larger clone lies one base away. The time point label for this specimen denotes: newly diagnosed GD, antithyroid drugs for less than 3 months. For both TCR sequencing and RNA sequencing, RNA was extracted from PBMCs using TRIzol. Graves' disease was diagnosed according to American Thyroid Association guidelines. Recruitment of patients was carried out at an endocrinology department in Xi'an, China. Each patient gave 7 to 9.5 milliliters of peripheral blood, collected in an EDTA anticoagulant tube. Ficoll Paque Plus density gradient separation was used to isolate PBMCs, and no additional T cell sorting was done. An Agilent 2100 Bioanalyzer and agarose gel were used to check RNA quality, and a NanoDrop 2000 was used to measure RNA concentration.

This sample also appeared in a second study, on T cells in Graves' hyperthyroidism and ophthalmopathy. Taken from the second paper: A patient counted as having stable Graves' hyperthyroidism if no progression to ophthalmopathy occurred over 18 months of follow-up. The hyperthyroidism patients were between 18 and 65 years old and newly diagnosed, with a disease duration of less than 2 months. Patients with uncontrolled infections, other autoimmune diseases, pregnancy or lactation were excluded. Diagnoses relied on clinical symptoms, serum thyroxine and TRAb, thyroid ultrasound and orbital computed tomography. The TCR CDR3 was subjected to a first round of RT-PCR using the HTBI primer set and the Qiagen OneStep RT-PCR kit. Blood samples also contained most of the expanded thyroid clonotypes (frequency above 0.001), which suggests that blood repertoires may reflect thyroid immune responses. A model built on a 13 V-J signature distinguished ophthalmopathy from stable hyperthyroidism, reaching around 90% sensitivity and around 82% specificity in cross-validation and 80%/75% in testing. During validation, the model predicted progression to ophthalmopathy a median of approximately 6 months ahead of onset, with around 71% sensitivity and under 85% specificity. To identify distinguishing TCR V-J signatures, a discovery cohort of around 100 patients was used, comprising some 43 with Graves' ophthalmopathy and some 57 with stable Graves' hyperthyroidism. An independent validation cohort of under 20 hyperthyroidism patients and 17 patients who later progressed to ophthalmopathy tested prospective prediction of ophthalmopathy. The 90 or so discovery patients were randomly split 7:3 into training and test sets. The study also compared thyroid tissue and blood T-cell repertoires from roughly six Graves' hyperthyroidism patients. Following sampling, methimazole starting at 30 mg daily was given to hyperthyroidism patients, and high-dose intravenous methylprednisolone was given to ophthalmopathy patients. The libraries were constructed in a second round of multiplex PCR and then size-selected and purified. Paired-end sequencing of the libraries was performed with 100 bp reads on an Illumina HiSeq2000. Raw data were processed with SOAPnuke, discarding reads with adapters, uncalled bases, mean Phred below 15, or no exact constant-primer or identifier match. COPE v1.2.5 was used to merge the high-quality paired reads, and each unique nucleotide sequence was defined as a clonotype. Clonotypes were aligned to IMGT TRBV, TRBD and TRBJ reference segments using MiTCR v1.1. The analysis was restricted to V-J combinations with a frequency above 0.0001, which together covered roughly 99% of the repertoires. A TCS score was defined as the ratio of F50 (clonal expansion) to E x V (chaos), with BLOSUM62-based TCRdist applied between CDR3 peptides within each V-J. Welch's t-statistics and random forest reduced around 510 V-J features to roughly 13, which were used in a naive Bayes classifier (R e1071). Sample size was not statistically predetermined, and blinding of investigators to group allocation was not performed. The paper describes TCR Vbeta CDR3 sequencing of roughly 130 peripheral blood samples, made up of approximately 40 ophthalmopathy patients, around 73 hyperthyroidism patients and some 17 progressor patients.

The rearranged segments are TRBV9 and TRBJ1-2, and TRBD1 aligns with 7 junction nucleotides. The receptor was derived from a woman aged 18 to 35 with Graves disease. Donor details come from another sample of the same person, matched by shared clones. The sequencing used peripheral blood mononuclear cells (PBMCs), collected at new diagnosis, from a patient treated with antithyroid drugs. The CDR3 loop reads CASSVGQYPNYGYTF. The nucleotide sequence reads TGTGCCAGCAGCGTGGGACAGTATCCTAACTATGGCTACACCTTC.